One and the same sample provided the 14 T cell receptor beta chains below, sequenced in a study of regulatory T cells in long-lasting Graves disease. The time point was: persistent/refractory GD, antithyroid drugs over 5 years with positive TRAb. RNA extracted from PBMCs served as the sequencing template. In building TCR beta libraries, iRepertoire HTBI primers were used together with Arm-PCR of CDR3 regions. TCRdb passed the multiplex PCR reads through MiXCR, listing each CDR3 protein once. The table has a few hundred thousand distinct CDR3 sequences, around a fifth seen once; the top ten hold around 13%. Sequences were derived from peripheral blood mononuclear cells (PBMCs), sampled when the disease was refractory, from a patient treated with antithyroid drugs. The receptor source for this set is a female donor with Graves disease.

This clonotype was counted only a few times. V and J are TRBV10-3 and TRBJ2-5, with unresolved D. CDR1 and CDR2 from the germline V gene are ENHRY and SYGVKD. There are 14 residues in the CDR3. Trimming removed 0 bases at V and 2 bases at J, with 7 bases between. In nucleotides, the CDR3 is TGTGCCATCAGTGAGTCGTACGGACAAGAGACCCAGTACTTC. Its protein product is CAISESYGQETQYF.

This clonotype has at least ten counts. The gene calls are TRBV27 and TRBJ2-7, with D possibly matching TRBD1 (6 bases). The CDR3 runs 15 residues. Trimming left V 6 bases short and J 6 bases short, with 21 bases between. CDR1 is MNHEY, CDR2 SMNVEV, per germline (reference sequence). Here the CDR3 DNA reads TGTGCCAGCAGATACCGACCGGACAGCGCACCCGAGCAGTACTTC. Translation: CASRYRPDSAPEQYF.

This clonotype was counted between two and nine times. This chain joins TRBV24-1 and TRBJ2-3, with D tentatively TRBD2 (5 bases). The CDR3 is 12 residues long. V was cut by 6 bases and J by 5 bases, with 8 bases left in between. CDR1 KGHDR and CDR2 SFDVKD come from the germline V gene. The CDR3 coding sequence is TGTGCCACCAGTCCACTAGGAGATACGCAGTATTTT. It specifies CATSPLGDTQYF.

This chain uses TRBV29-1 with TRBJ2-5; TRBD2 aligns across 11 bases. This CDR3 contains 13 residues. J was trimmed by 7 bases and V by 4 bases; bases with no gene match: 5. The germline V gene has CDR1 SQVTM and CDR2 ANQGSEA. This CDR3 is CSVVLAGARTQYF. The CDR3 DNA reads as TGCAGCGTTGTACTAGCGGGGGCTCGGACCCAGTACTTC.

This clonotype was recorded at least ten times. The chain couples TRBV6-5 to TRBJ1-1; no firm D call. The germline V gene encodes CDR1 MNHEY and CDR2 SVGAGI. The CDR3 is 14 residues long. V was shortened by 2 bases and J by 5 bases, with 12 bases between the two germline ends. CDR3 protein: CASSYVTSRTEAFF. In DNA form, the CDR3 reads TGTGCCAGCAGTTACGTCACCTCCCGGACTGAAGCTTTCTTT.

The chain recombines TRBV5-1 with TRBJ2-1; D ambiguous. Germline lookup yields CDR1 SGHRS and CDR2 YFSETQ. The CDR3 contains 14 residues. Trimming pared 4 bases from V and 7 bases from J, leaving 15 bases between. The CDR3 is CASSADWPGNEQFF. The CDR3 nucleotides read TGCGCCAGCAGCGCAGACTGGCCTGGAAATGAGCAGTTCTTC. Drawing the rest from reference TRBV5-1 and TRBJ2-1, the complete variable domain is KAGVTQTPRYLIKTRGQQVTLSCSPISGHRSVSWYQQTPGQGLQFLFEYFSETQRNKGNFPGRFSGRQFSNSRSEMNVSTLELGDSALYLCASSADWPGNEQFFGPGTRLTVL.

This clonotype was detected ten times or more. This sequence joins TRBV11-2 and TRBJ2-7, with D hard to call. The germline V and J ends were trimmed by 8 bases and 3 bases, with 20 bases remaining between them. The CDR3 consists of 15 residues. Per germline, CDR1 SGHAT and CDR2 FQNNGV. The CDR3 sequence is CASAPFLGWGYEQYF. Written as DNA, the CDR3 is TGTGCCAGCGCGCCGTTTTTAGGCTGGGGCTACGAGCAGTACTTC.

This clonotype was picked up a small number of times. V and J are TRBV9 and TRBJ2-7; maybe TRBD2 (6 bases). Germline CDR1 is SGDLS and CDR2 is YYNGEE. The CDR3 has 13 residues. The ends were cut back, 3 bases at V and 1 base at J, with 8 bases in the middle. The CDR3 is CASSARGSYEQYF. The CDR3, as DNA: TGTGCCAGCAGCGCCCGGGGGTCCTACGAGCAGTACTTC.

A note on this clonotype: Its ends do not fully match the called genes, so a read error is possible. The CDR3 spells CSHTTSEKLFF. As DNA, the CDR3 is TGCAGTCACACAACTAGTGAAAAACTGTTTTTT. This chain links TRBV20-1 with TRBJ1-4; D gene ambiguous. Germline V lookup: CDR1 DFQATT, CDR2 SNEGSKA (reference sequence). The CDR3 is 11 amino acids.

Worth noting for this clonotype: A much larger clone differs from this one at a single base, so this may be a read error. This is likely a read error, given that the CDR3 carries no conserved phenylalanine or tryptophan at its end. This CDR3 is CASSVAGTTSYEQYL. Here the CDR3 DNA reads TGTGCCAGCAGCGTGGCCGGGACAACCAGCTACGAGCAGTACCTC. The chain joins TRBV2 to TRBJ2-7; the D gene is possibly TRBD1 (6 bases). V was clipped by 6 bases and J by 3 bases, with 18 bases between them. The CDR3 length is 15 residues. Per germline, CDR1 SNHLY and CDR2 FYNNEI.

This clonotype was observed a few times. The V and J genes are TRBV19 and TRBJ2-6, with 8 positions matching TRBD1. Germline CDR1 LNHDA, CDR2 SQIVND (reference sequence). V lost 2 bases, J lost 4 bases, and 7 bases stayed unmatched. This CDR3 has 17 residues. In DNA, the CDR3 is TGTGCCAGTAGTATAAGGACAGGGAAGATAGGGGCCAACGTCCTGACTTTC. Residues: CASSIRTGKIGANVLTF.

The V and J genes are TRBV19 and TRBJ1-4, with D perhaps TRBD1 (6 bases). The V gene's germline CDR1 is LNHDA and CDR2 SQIVND (reference sequence). CDR3 length: 14 residues. Between the trimmed V and J ends, which lost 5 bases and 8 bases, there was a span of 15 bases. Written as DNA, the CDR3 is TGTGCCAGTAGTCTGGGGGACATCCAAGAAAAACTGTTTTTT. Amino acids: CASSLGDIQEKLFF.

This clonotype was seen ten or more times. V is TRBV20-1 and J is TRBJ1-2; D not resolved. This CDR3 is 13 amino acids long. Germline-derived CDR1 and CDR2 are DFQATT and SNEGSKA (reference sequence). The CDR3 loop is CSAGSSANYGYTF. Written as DNA, the CDR3 is TGCAGCGCCGGGTCGAGTGCAAACTATGGCTACACCTTC.

This clonotype was seen a handful of times. J is TRBJ1-1 and V is TRBV14, with TRBD1 matching over 10 bases. Germline V lookup: CDR1 SGHDN, CDR2 FVKESK. The trim removed 4 bases at V and 3 bases at J, leaving 8 bases unmatched. This CDR3 is built from 16 residues. CDR3 nucleotide sequence: TGTGCCAGCAGCCCGACAGGGGGCTACGAGGACACTGAAGCTTTCTTT. Its protein product is CASSPTGGYEDTEAFF.